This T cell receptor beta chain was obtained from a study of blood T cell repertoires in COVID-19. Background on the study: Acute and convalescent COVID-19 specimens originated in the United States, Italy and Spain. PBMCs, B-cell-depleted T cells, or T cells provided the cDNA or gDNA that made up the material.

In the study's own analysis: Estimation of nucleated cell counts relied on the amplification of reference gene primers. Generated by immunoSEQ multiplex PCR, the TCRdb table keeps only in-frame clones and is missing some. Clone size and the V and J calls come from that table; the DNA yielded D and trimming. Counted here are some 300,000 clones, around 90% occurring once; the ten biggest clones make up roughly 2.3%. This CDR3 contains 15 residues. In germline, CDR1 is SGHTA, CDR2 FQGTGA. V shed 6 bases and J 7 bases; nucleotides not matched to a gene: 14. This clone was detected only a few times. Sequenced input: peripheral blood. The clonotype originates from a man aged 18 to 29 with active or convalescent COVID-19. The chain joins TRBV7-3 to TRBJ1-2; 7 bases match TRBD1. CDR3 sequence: CASSPNSGQGVGYTF. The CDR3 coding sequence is TGTGCCAGCAGTCCCAACTCCGGGCAGGGGGTTGGCTACACCTTC.